This TCR beta chain derives from a study of blood T cell repertoires in COVID-19. This CDR3 region has 14 residues. Germline assignment: CDR1 SGHNT and CDR2 YYREEE (reference sequence). The ends were cut back, 4 bases at V and 2 bases at J, with 10 bases in the middle. The protocol was immunoSEQ multiplex PCR, while the TCRdb copy is restricted to in-frame clones and leaves out a portion. In the table there are 50,000 to 75,000 clones, around three quarters of which are singletons. This sequence joins TRBV5-4 and TRBJ1-5; D ambiguous. This TCR came from a human donor in a cohort sampled during active COVID-19. Sequenced: peripheral blood. CDR3 amino acids: CASSRAGGNQPQHF. CDR3 coding DNA: TGTGCCAGCAGCCGTGCCGGGGGCAATCAGCCCCAGCATTTT.